One sample yielded the 6 T cell receptor beta chains listed below, sequenced in a study of blood T cell repertoires in COVID-19. Measured with immunoSEQ multiplex PCR; TCRdb has only the in-frame clones, and not every one. The table lists roughly 70,000 clones, 75% to 90% of them singletons, with 6% to 6.5% in the top ten. The material sequenced was peripheral blood. The receptor set was obtained from an elderly man with COVID-19, enrolled during active disease.

The gene calls are TRBV5-1 and TRBJ1-1; D gene uncertain. Trimming removed 1 base at V and 4 bases at J, with 8 bases between. The CDR3 runs to 13 residues. Germline CDR1 SGHRS, CDR2 YFSETQ. The CDR3 region has the DNA TGCGCCAGCAGCTTGCCTGAGGGCACTGAAGCTTTCTTT. Its translation is CASSLPEGTEAFF.

The V gene is TRBV18, the J gene TRBJ1-2; D gene ambiguous. CDR3 length: 15 amino acids. Looked up from germline, CDR1 is KGHSH and CDR2 is LQKENI. Trimming left V 1 base short and J 3 bases short, with 12 bases between. This CDR3 reads CASSPLRQVDYGYTF. In DNA, the CDR3 is TGTGCCAGCTCACCACTTCGGCAGGTGGACTATGGCTACACCTTC.

The genes are TRBV18 and TRBJ2-2, with a weak D call TRBD1 (5 bases). V dropped 1 base and J dropped 3 bases, with 9 bases sitting between them. The CDR3 covers 15 residues. Germline V CDR1 and CDR2: KGHSH, LQKENI. Here the CDR3 reads CASSPQTGDTGELFF. The DNA of the CDR3 is TGTGCCAGCTCACCACAAACAGGAGACACCGGGGAGCTGTTTTTT.

The chain is built from TRBV10-3 and TRBJ2-2, with TRBD1 as a possible D gene (6 bases). CDR1 is ENHRY and CDR2 is SYGVKD in the germline V gene. This CDR3 contains 14 residues. The ends were cut back, 7 bases at V and 5 bases at J, with 14 bases in the middle. For the CDR3, the DNA is TGTGCCATCAAGCACAGGGAAGTAACCGGGGAGCTGTTTTTT. Protein sequence: CAIKHREVTGELFF.

V gene TRBV7-2 combines with J gene TRBJ2-1; 8 nucleotides line up with TRBD1. This CDR3 comprises 14 residues. V was pared by 5 bases and J by 7 bases, with 7 bases of the junction left unmatched. The germline gives CDR1 SGHTA, CDR2 FQGNSA. This CDR3 is CASSPGQAFNEQFF. CDR3 DNA: TGTGCCAGCAGCCCGGGACAGGCCTTTAATGAGCAGTTCTTC.

The V call is TRBV5-4, the J call TRBJ2-3, with D perhaps matching TRBD2 (5 bases). The CDR3 contains 14 residues. CDR1 is SGHNT and CDR2 is YYREEE in the germline V gene (reference sequence). V gave up 4 bases and J gave up 4 bases, with 13 bases separating them. Here the CDR3 reads CASSQAGSPDTQYF. CDR3 DNA: TGTGCCAGCAGCCAGGCGGGCAGCCCAGATACGCAGTATTTT. The full variable domain, its missing parts supplied by reference TRBV5-4 and TRBJ2-3, is ETGVTQSPTHLIKTRGQQVTLRCSSQSGHNTVSWYQQALGQGPQFIFQYYREEENGRGNFPPRFSGLQFPNYSSELNVNALELDDSALYLCASSQAGSPDTQYFGPGTRLTVL.